Below, 4 T cell receptor beta chains from the same sample are listed, as sequenced in a study of CD8+ T cells in alopecia areata. cDNA serving as the sequencing template came from extracted, reverse transcribed RNA. Sequencing was performed with immunoSEQ multiplex PCR; in TCRdb, only in-frame clones are kept and a portion is missing. The data hold around 160,000 clones, with around 87% observed a single time. The source material was CD8+ T cells sorted from blood, sampled at week 0. The source of these receptors is a human donor with alopecia areata.

J is TRBJ2-5 and V is TRBV6-6; D unclear. The V gene lost 0 bases and the J gene lost 4 bases, with 3 bases spanning the gap. The CDR3 has 12 amino acids. The germline V gene has CDR1 MNHNY and CDR2 SVGAGI (reference sequence). CDR3 in DNA: TGTGCCAGCAGTTACTCGTTAGAGACCCAGTACTTC. It codes for CASSYSLETQYF.

The chain recombines TRBV27 with TRBJ2-7; the D gene is possibly TRBD1 (6 bases). Trimming pared 0 bases from V and 5 bases from J, leaving 14 bases between. Germline CDR1 and CDR2: MNHEY and SMNVEV (reference sequence). The CDR3 runs 15 residues. The CDR3 DNA sequence: TGTGCCAGCAGTTTATCGGCAGGGGCCGGAAACGAGCAGTACTTC. Encoded protein: CASSLSAGAGNEQYF.

The chain carries TRBV9 and TRBJ2-3, with D uncertain. Germline CDR1 SGDLS, CDR2 YYNGEE. This CDR3 spans 16 amino acids. Trimming took 3 bases from V and 1 from J, leaving 15 bases between them. CDR3: CASSEPVGKRTDTQYF. CDR3 nucleotide sequence: TGTGCCAGCAGCGAGCCGGTTGGGAAGCGCACAGATACGCAGTATTTT.

J is TRBJ1-1 and V is TRBV11-2; the D is unclear. Germline-derived CDR1 and CDR2 are SGHAT and FQNNGV. CDR3 length equals 17 residues. Deletions cut 1 base from V and 1 base from J, with 16 bases between. The CDR3 spells CASSLGIVGQKNTEAFF. CDR3 nucleotide sequence: TGTGCCAGCAGCTTAGGTATCGTTGGGCAGAAGAACACTGAAGCTTTCTTT.